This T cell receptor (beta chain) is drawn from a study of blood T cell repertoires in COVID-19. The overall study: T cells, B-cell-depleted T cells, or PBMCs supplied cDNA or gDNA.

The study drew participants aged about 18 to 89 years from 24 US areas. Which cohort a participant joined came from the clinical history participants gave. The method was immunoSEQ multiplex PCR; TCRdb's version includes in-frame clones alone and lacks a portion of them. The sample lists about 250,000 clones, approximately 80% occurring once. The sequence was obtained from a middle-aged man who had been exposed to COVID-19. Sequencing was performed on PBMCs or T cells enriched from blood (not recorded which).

CDR3 sequence: CASSLGVGTTTYEQYF. The CDR3 region has the DNA TGTGCCAGCAGCTTAGGAGTGGGGACAACCACCTACGAGCAGTACTTC. The chain is built from TRBV11-2 and TRBJ2-7, with D possibly being TRBD1 (6 bases). The CDR3 covers 16 residues. Germline CDR1 is SGHAT and CDR2 is FQNNGV. V was pared by 1 base and J by 2 bases, with 15 bases between. Full variable domain (remainder filled in from reference TRBV11-2 and TRBJ2-7): EAGVAQSPRYKIIEKRQSVAFWCNPISGHATLYWYQQILGQGPKLLIQFQNNGVVDDSQLPKDRFSAERLKGVDSTLKIQPAKLEDSAVYLCASSLGVGTTTYEQYFGPGTRLTVT.